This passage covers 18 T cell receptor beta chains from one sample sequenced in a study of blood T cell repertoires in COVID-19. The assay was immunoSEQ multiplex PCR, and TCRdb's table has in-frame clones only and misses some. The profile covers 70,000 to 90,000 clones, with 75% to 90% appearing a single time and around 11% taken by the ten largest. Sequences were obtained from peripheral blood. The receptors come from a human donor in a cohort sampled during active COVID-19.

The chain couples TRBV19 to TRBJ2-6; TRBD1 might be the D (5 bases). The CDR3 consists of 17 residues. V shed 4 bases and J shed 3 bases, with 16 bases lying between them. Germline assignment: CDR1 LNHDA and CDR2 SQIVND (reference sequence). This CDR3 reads CASSRPVRGSGANVLTF. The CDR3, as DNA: TGTGCCAGTAGTAGACCCGTAAGGGGTAGTGGGGCCAACGTCCTGACTTTC.

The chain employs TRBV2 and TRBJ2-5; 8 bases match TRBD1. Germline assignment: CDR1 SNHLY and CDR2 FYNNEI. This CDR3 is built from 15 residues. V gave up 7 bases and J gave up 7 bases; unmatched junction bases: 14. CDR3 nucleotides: TGTGCCAGCAACCCGGTCTCAGGGGGCGCAGGGACCCAGTACTTC. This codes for CASNPVSGGAGTQYF.

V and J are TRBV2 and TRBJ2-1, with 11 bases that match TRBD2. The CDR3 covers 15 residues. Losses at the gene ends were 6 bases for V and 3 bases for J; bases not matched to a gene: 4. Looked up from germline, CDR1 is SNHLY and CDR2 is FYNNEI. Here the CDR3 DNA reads TGTGCCAGCAGAGAGGGGACTAGCGGCTACAATGAGCAGTTCTTC. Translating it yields CASREGTSGYNEQFF.

The CDR3, as DNA: TGTGCCAGCAGCCAAGATATCGGGGGCACAGATACGCAGTATTTT. Protein sequence: CASSQDIGGTDTQYF. This sequence joins TRBV3-1 (or the pseudogene TRBV3-2) and TRBJ2-3, with D possibly matching TRBD2 (5 bases). Per germline, CDR1 LGHDT and CDR2 YNNKEL (reference sequence). The ends were cut back, 0 bases at V and 1 base at J, with 8 bases in the middle. The CDR3 contains 15 residues.

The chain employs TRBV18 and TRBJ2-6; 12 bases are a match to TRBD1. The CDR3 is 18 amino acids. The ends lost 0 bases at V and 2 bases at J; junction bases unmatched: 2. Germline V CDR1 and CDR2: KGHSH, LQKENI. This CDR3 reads CASSPPGTGGTGANVLTF. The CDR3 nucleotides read TGTGCCAGCTCACCACCGGGGACAGGGGGCACTGGGGCCAACGTCCTGACTTTC.

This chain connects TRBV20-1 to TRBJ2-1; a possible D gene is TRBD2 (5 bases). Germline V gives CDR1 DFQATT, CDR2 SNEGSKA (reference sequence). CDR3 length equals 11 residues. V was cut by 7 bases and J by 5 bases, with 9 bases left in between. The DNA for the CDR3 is TGCAGTGTCGACTACCACAATGAGCAGTTCTTC. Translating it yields CSVDYHNEQFF.

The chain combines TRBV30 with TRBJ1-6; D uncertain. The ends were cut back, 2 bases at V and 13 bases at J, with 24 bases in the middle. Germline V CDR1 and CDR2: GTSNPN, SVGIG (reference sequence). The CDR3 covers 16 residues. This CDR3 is CAWSPTRMRVGSPLHF. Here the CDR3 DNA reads TGTGCCTGGAGTCCGACCCGTATGAGGGTAGGATCTCCCCTCCACTTT. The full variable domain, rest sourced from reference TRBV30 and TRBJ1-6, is SQTIHQWPATLVQPVGSPLSLECTVEGTSNPNLYWYRQAAGRGLQLLFYSVGIGQISSEVPQNLSASRPQDRQFILSSKKLLLSDSGFYLCAWSPTRMRVGSPLHFGNGTRLTVT.

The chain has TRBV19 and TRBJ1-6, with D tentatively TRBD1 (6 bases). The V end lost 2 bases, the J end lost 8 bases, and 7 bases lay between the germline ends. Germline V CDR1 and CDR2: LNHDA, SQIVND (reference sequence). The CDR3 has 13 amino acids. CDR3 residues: CASSIYRDSPLHF. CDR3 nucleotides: TGTGCCAGTAGTATATACAGGGATTCACCCCTCCACTTT.

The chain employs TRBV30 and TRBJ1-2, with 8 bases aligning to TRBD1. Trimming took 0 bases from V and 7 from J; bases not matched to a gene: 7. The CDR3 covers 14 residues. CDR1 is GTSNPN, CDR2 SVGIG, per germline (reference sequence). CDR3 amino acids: CAWSVTGVFAGYTF. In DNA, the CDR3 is TGTGCCTGGAGTGTGACAGGGGTCTTCGCTGGCTACACCTTC.

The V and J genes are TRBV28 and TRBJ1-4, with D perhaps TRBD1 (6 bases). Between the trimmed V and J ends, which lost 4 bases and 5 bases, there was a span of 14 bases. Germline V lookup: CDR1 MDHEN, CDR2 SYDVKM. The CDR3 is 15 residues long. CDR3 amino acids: CASSSPGQQNEKLFF. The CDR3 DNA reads TGTGCCAGCAGTTCACCGGGACAACAAAATGAAAAACTGTTTTTT.

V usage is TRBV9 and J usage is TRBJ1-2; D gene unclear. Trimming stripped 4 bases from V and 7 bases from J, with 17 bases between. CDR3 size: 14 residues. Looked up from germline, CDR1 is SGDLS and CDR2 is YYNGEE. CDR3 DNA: TGTGCCAGCAGCTTATCGGTCCCCCCATCTGGCTACACCTTC. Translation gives CASSLSVPPSGYTF.

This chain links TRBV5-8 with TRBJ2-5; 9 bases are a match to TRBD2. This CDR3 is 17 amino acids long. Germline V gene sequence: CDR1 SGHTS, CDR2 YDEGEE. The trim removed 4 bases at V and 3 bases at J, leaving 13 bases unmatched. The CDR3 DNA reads TGTGCCAGCAGCCATGGATGGATAGCGGGGGACAAAGAGACCCAGTACTTC. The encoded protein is CASSHGWIAGDKETQYF.

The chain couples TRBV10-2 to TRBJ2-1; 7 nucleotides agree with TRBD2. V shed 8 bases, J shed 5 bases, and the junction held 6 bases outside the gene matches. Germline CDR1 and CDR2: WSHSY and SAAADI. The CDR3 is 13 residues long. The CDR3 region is CASGWGGDNEQFF. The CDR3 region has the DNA TGCGCCAGCGGTTGGGGGGGGGACAATGAGCAGTTCTTC.

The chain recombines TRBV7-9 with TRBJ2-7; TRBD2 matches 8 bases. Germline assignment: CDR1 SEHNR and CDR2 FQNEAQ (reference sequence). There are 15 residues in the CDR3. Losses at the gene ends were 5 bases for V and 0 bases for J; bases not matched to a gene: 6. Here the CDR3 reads CASSQSGGSSYEQYF. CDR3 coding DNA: TGTGCCAGCAGCCAATCGGGGGGGAGCTCCTACGAGCAGTACTTC.

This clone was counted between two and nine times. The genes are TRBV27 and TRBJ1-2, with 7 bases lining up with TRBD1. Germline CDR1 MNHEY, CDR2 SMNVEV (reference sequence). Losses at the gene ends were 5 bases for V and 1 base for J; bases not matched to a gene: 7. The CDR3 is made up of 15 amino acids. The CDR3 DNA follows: TGTGCCAGCAGTCAGACAGGGATCTTTAACTATGGCTACACCTTC. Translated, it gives CASSQTGIFNYGYTF.

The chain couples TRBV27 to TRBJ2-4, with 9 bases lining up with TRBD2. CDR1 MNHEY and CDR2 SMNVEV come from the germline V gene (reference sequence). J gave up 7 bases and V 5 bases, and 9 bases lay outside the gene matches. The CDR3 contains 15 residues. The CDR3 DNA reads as TGTGCCAGCAGTCCCTACTCGCGGGGGGGCAACATTCAGTACTTC. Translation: CASSPYSRGGNIQYF.

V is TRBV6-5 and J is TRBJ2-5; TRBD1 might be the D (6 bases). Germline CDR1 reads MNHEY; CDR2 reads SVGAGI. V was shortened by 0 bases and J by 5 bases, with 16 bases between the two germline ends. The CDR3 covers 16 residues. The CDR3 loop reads CASSYSSLGARETQYF. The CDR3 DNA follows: TGTGCCAGCAGTTACTCGAGCCTGGGGGCGCGTGAGACCCAGTACTTC.

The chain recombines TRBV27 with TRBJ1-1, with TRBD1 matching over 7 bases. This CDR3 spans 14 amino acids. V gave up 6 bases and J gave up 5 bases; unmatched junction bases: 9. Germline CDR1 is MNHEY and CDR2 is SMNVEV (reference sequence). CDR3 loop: CASSPDREGTEAFF. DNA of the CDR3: TGTGCCAGCAGCCCAGACAGGGAAGGGACTGAAGCTTTCTTT.